The present T cell receptor beta chain was sequenced within a study of post-analysis software for immune sequencing data. Study-level points and caveats: Roughly five TRBV segments appeared more often in patients than in controls, and TRBV5-6, TRBV5-1 and TRBV20-1 were among these. When compared against controls, multiple sclerosis patients showed significantly lower normalized Chao1 diversity.

Built from TCR beta cDNA, the libraries had unique molecular identifiers in them. MiXCR, applied by TCRdb to the PCR reads, yields one record per CDR3 protein. The table lists fewer than 850,000 distinct CDR3 sequences, 30% of them singletons, with under 0.7% in the top ten. In the case of this clonotype: Its antigen is not known.

V lost 4 bases to trimming and J lost 6 bases, with 13 bases between them. The CDR3 spans 14 residues. Germline CDR1 MNHEY, CDR2 SMNVEV (reference sequence). This TCR came from a girl aged 5 to 17 with multiple sclerosis. Material for sequencing was blood. V usage is TRBV27 and J usage is TRBJ2-1; possible D gene TRBD1, 5 bases. CDR3 DNA sequence: TGTGCCAGCAGTTGGCAGGGTCCCTCCAATGAGCAGTTCTTC. Translating it yields CASSWQGPSNEQFF.